This T cell receptor beta chain emerged from a study of cytomegalovirus exposure and HLA in healthy donors. Findings of the study overall: Cytomegalovirus association was assigned to approximately 160 TCR beta chains. Researchers reported in a later analysis that common viral pathogens appeared linked to several top clusters. Some V segments, TRBV6-2 and TRBV6-3 among them, were indistinguishable and were therefore excluded.

Germline CDR1 reads LGHNT; CDR2 reads FRNRAP. With V trimmed by 5 bases and J by 6 bases, 5 bases remained unmatched. The CDR3 covers 13 residues. Comment on this clone: Its specificity is unknown.

PCR primers comprised 60 Vbeta and 13 Jbeta primers. Assay: immunoSEQ multiplex PCR; the TCRdb copy retains only in-frame clones and omits some. The sample carries some 190,000 clones, roughly 77% recorded once. This clonotype was obtained from a man aged 25-40 years in good health and CMV-seropositive. The chain uses TRBV12-5 and TRBJ1-2; TRBD1 aligns across 8 bases. The specimen sequenced was PBMCs. CDR3 nucleotides: TGTGCTAGTGGTCCCGAGACAGGGGATGGCTACACCTTC. Translation gives CASGPETGDGYTF. Supplemented by reference TRBV12-5 and TRBJ1-2, the full variable domain reads DARVTQTPRHKVTEMGQEVTMRCQPILGHNTVFWYRQTMMQGLELLAYFRNRAPLDDSGMPKDRFSAEMPDATLATLKIQPSEPRDSAVYFCASGPETGDGYTFGSGTRLTVV.